Following are 24 T cell receptor beta chains from one sample sequenced in a study of T cell clonality in common variable immunodeficiency. Notes on the study in general: Common variable immunodeficiency TCR beta sequences reportedly had fewer deletions and N-nucleotide insertions.

Their cognate antigens are unknown. TCRdb keeps only in-frame clones here, not all; method: immunoSEQ multiplex PCR. The sample has around 42,000 clones, none seen only once. The sample taken for sequencing was peripheral blood mononuclear cells. These receptors came from a human donor with common variable immunodeficiency.

Worth noting for this clone: Coverage ceases 3 residues before the CDR3 finishes, and the germline J gene fills in the end. The chain couples TRBV7-9 to TRBJ1-1; 7 positions match TRBD1. The J segment lost 0 bases and the V segment lost 1 base, leaving 2 bases of the junction unmatched. Germline CDR1 SEHNR, CDR2 FQNEAQ (reference sequence). CDR3 length: 15 amino acids. The CDR3: CASSLGQGLNTEAFF. The CDR3 bases that were read are TGTGCCAGCAGCTTAGGACAGGGCTTGAACACTGAA.

This clone was seen a few times. The observed sequence ends 3 residues before the CDR3 terminus, with the missing tail filled in from the germline J gene. V usage is TRBV19 and J usage is TRBJ2-1, with a weak D call TRBD1 (6 bases). Germline values: CDR1 LNHDA, CDR2 SQIVND (reference sequence). CDR3 length equals 13 residues. With 4 bases removed from V and 6 bases from J, the gap between germline ends came to 10 bases. The CDR3 DNA, read in part, is TGTGCCAGTAGTAAGGGGGTATCCAATGAG. Protein sequence: CASSKGVSNE. The CDR3 reads in full as CASSKGVSNEQFF.

This clone was counted a few times. The CDR3 end is not reached by the read, which stops 3 residues before it; the germline J gene fills it in. This chain links TRBV7-2 with TRBJ1-2; no firm D call. This CDR3 has 13 residues. Germline lookup yields CDR1 SGHTA and CDR2 FQGNSA. The chain's CDR3 is CASSLDGVIGYTF. The CDR3 DNA, read in part, is TGTGCCAGCAGCTTAGACGGGGTTATAGGC.

At least ten counts were recorded for this clone. The read halts 3 residues ahead of the CDR3 end, with the missing end drawn from the germline J gene. This chain uses TRBV19 with TRBJ1-5, with 11 bases fitting TRBD1. V trimming: 4 bases; J trimming: 0 bases; junction bases outside the gene matches: 11. CDR1 and CDR2 from the germline V gene are LNHDA and SQIVND (reference sequence). The length of the CDR3 is 19 residues. This CDR3 is CASSTRTGQGGYSNQPQHF. CDR3 DNA (partial): TGTGCCAGTAGTACCCGTACGGGACAGGGGGGGTATAGCAATCAGCCC.

Points on this clone: The read is 3 residues too short to cover the CDR3 end, so that end is filled in from the germline J gene. The chain employs TRBV5-6 and TRBJ1-1; D ambiguous. Trimming removed 2 bases from V and 4 bases from J, with 6 bases in between. The length of the CDR3 is 12 residues. Germline CDR1 and CDR2: SGHDT and YYEEEE. The part of the CDR3 DNA that was read is TGTGCCAGCAGCTTCGGGTTCACTGAA. Its protein is CASSFGFTE. The CDR3 as a whole reads CASSFGFTEAFF.

This clone was seen a handful of times. CDR3 sequence reads: CASRGQGLRSNQPQHF. The covered CDR3 bases are TGTGCCAGTAGGGGACAGGGTTTAAGGTCCAATCAGCCC. The chain recombines TRBV19 with TRBJ1-5; 9 bases line up with TRBD1. The sequenced fragment ends 3 residues before the CDR3 boundary, so the rest is inferred from the germline J gene. Germline CDR1 LNHDA, CDR2 SQIVND (reference sequence). V lost 6 bases to trimming and J lost 3 bases; unmatched junction nucleotides: 9. The length of the CDR3 is 16 residues.

This clone showed up just a few times. The CDR3 end lies 3 residues beyond the end of the read and is filled in from the germline J gene. The J gene is TRBJ2-3, the V gene TRBV6-1; TRBD1 agrees at 8 bases. With 4 bases clipped from V and 6 bases from J, the junction kept 12 bases outside the gene matches. The CDR3 has 16 amino acids. Germline V lookup: CDR1 MNHNS, CDR2 SASEGT. The CDR3 here is CASSGGMTGAKDTQYF. CDR3 DNA (partial): TGTGCCAGCAGTGGGGGAATGACAGGGGCGAAGGATACG.

This clone was found a few times. The DNA read from the CDR3 is TGTGCCAGCTCACCGCCCGGACACCCCGGGGAG. This translates into CASSPPGHPGE. The whole CDR3 sequence is CASSPPGHPGELFF. The chain links TRBV18 to TRBJ2-2; D is perhaps TRBD1 (5 bases). The read is 3 residues too short to cover the CDR3 end, so that end is filled in from the germline J gene. CDR3 size: 14 residues. The V end lost 3 bases, the J end lost 6 bases, and 11 bases lay between the germline ends. The germline V gene has CDR1 KGHSH and CDR2 LQKENI.

In this sample, this clone turned up a few times. The CDR3 protein is CASSPGGRTETQYF. Partial CDR3 DNA: TGTGCCAGCAGTCCAGGGGGAAGGACAGAGACC. This chain uses TRBV6-2 or TRBV6-3 with TRBJ2-5; 7 bases fit TRBD1. The read stops 3 residues short of the end of the CDR3; the missing end is completed from the germline J gene. CDR1 and CDR2 (germline): MNHEY, SVGEGT. Germline trimming cut 5 bases from V and 4 bases from J; bases unmatched to any gene: 7. The CDR3 length is 14 residues.

This clone occurred many times. Read sequence stops 3 residues before the CDR3 end, and the germline J gene provides the missing end. The rearrangement links TRBV2 to TRBJ2-3, with TRBD1 as a possible D gene (5 bases). The germline CDR1 and CDR2 sequences are SNHLY and FYNNEI. CDR3 size: 14 residues. V shed 8 bases and J shed 0 bases, with 12 bases lying between them. This CDR3 reads CASGVDTSTDTQYF. The CDR3 DNA, read in part, is TGTGCCAGCGGCGTGGACACTAGCACAGATACG.

This clone was seen a handful of times. The sequenced fragment ends 3 residues before the CDR3 boundary, so the rest is inferred from the germline J gene. The chain is built from TRBV2 and TRBJ1-1; possible D gene TRBD1, 5 bases. This CDR3 is built from 13 residues. From germline, CDR1 is SNHLY and CDR2 FYNNEI. CDR3 sequence: CASSKTLDTRAFF. CDR3 DNA, as far as it was read: TGTGCCAGCAGTAAAACGCTGGACACCCGA.

As for this clone: Read coverage stops 3 residues before the CDR3 terminus; the germline J gene supplies the remainder. The chain joins TRBV2 to TRBJ2-5; 8 bases are a match to TRBD1. From germline, CDR1 is SNHLY and CDR2 FYNNEI. This CDR3 has 16 amino acids. V lost 5 bases and J lost 2; bases outside the gene matches: 10. Partial CDR3 DNA: TGTGCCAGCAGTCCCGACAGGGGATGGGGGCAAGAGACC. It yields the protein CASSPDRGWGQET. In full, the CDR3 reads CASSPDRGWGQETQYF.

At least ten counts were recorded for this clone. The missing CDR3 end, 3 residues past where the read stops, is filled in from the germline J gene. This chain links TRBV6-2 or TRBV6-3 with TRBJ2-1; TRBD1 agrees at 12 bases. Trimming removed 1 base from V and 6 bases from J; junction bases left unmatched: 7. The CDR3 contains 17 residues. The germline V gene encodes CDR1 MNHEY and CDR2 SVGEGT. CDR3: CASSYWGQGASVNEQFF. CDR3 DNA (partial): TGTGCCAGCAGTTACTGGGGACAGGGGGCCTCCGTCAATGAG.

To note about this clone: This sequence may be a read error, since a much larger clone differs from it by one base. From the germline J gene comes the end of the CDR3, since the read stops 3 residues before it. The V and J genes are TRBV19 and TRBJ2-1; 8 nucleotides match TRBD2. Germline CDR1 and CDR2: LNHDA and SQIVND (reference sequence). Trimming cost V 4 bases and J 9 bases; bases outside gene matches: 14. The length of the CDR3 is 16 residues. The sequenced CDR3 bases are TGTGCCAGTAGTAAAACCGGGGGGGTGGGTCACACTGAG. It translates to CASSKTGGVGHTE. The full CDR3 sequence reads CASSKTGGVGHTEQFF.

In the case of this clone: The read finishes 3 residues shy of the CDR3 end, and the germline J gene is used to complete it. This chain connects TRBV7-9 to TRBJ1-2, with D possibly being TRBD1 (6 bases). CDR1 and CDR2 from the germline V gene are SEHNR and FQNEAQ (reference sequence). CDR3 length: 12 residues. The CDR3 bases that were read are TGTGCCAGCAGCGGGCGGGGGGCGAGC. Residues: CASSGRGAS. The full CDR3 protein reads CASSGRGASYTF.

Ten or more counts support this clone. The read finishes 3 residues shy of the CDR3 end, and the germline J gene is used to complete it. The chain couples TRBV6-4 to TRBJ1-6; the D is unclear. From germline, CDR1 is MRHNA and CDR2 SNTAGT. The CDR3 length is 15 residues. Trimming took 0 bases from V and 8 from J, leaving 11 bases between them. The CDR3 DNA, read in part, is TGTGCCAGCAGTGACTCCGCAGGTTCATATTCACCC. Amino acid sequence: CASSDSAGSYSP. The CDR3 in full is CASSDSAGSYSPLHF.

With respect to this clone: The read finishes 3 residues shy of the CDR3 end, and the germline J gene is used to complete it. The rearrangement uses TRBV11-2 and TRBJ2-7; 7 bases match TRBD2. This CDR3 is built from 13 residues. Germline CDR1 is SGHAT and CDR2 is FQNNGV. The J segment lost 2 bases and the V segment lost 3 bases, leaving 1 base of the junction unmatched. Partial CDR3 DNA: TGTGCCAGCAGCTTGGGGGGGACCTACGAG. Translated, it gives CASSLGGTYE. The whole CDR3 sequence is CASSLGGTYEQYF.

This clone was counted many times. This chain's CDR3 is CASSLGTAIYEQYF. The sequenced CDR3 bases are TGTGCCAGCAGCTTAGGGACAGCGATCTACGAG. This sequence joins TRBV7-2 and TRBJ2-7, with D maybe TRBD1 (6 bases). The sequence runs out 3 residues before the end of the CDR3; the remainder is reconstructed from the germline J gene. Trimming removed 1 base at V and 3 bases at J, with 10 bases between. Germline assignment: CDR1 SGHTA and CDR2 FQGNSA. The CDR3 loop spans 14 amino acids.

With regard to this clone: Coverage ceases 3 residues before the CDR3 finishes, and the germline J gene fills in the end. V gene TRBV19 combines with J gene TRBJ2-2, with 7 positions matching TRBD1. Germline-derived CDR1 and CDR2 are LNHDA and SQIVND (reference sequence). The V gene end was trimmed by 6 bases and the J gene end by 5 bases; junction bases not matched to a gene: 9. CDR3 length: 15 amino acids. Here the CDR3 reads CASRYRGDPTGELFF. CDR3 DNA (partial): TGTGCCAGTAGGTACAGGGGCGACCCGACCGGGGAG.

In the case of this clone: The read gets to within 3 residues of the CDR3 end, and the germline J gene fills in the rest. The V gene is TRBV13, the J gene TRBJ1-1, with 9 bases fitting TRBD1. The CDR3 extends over 16 amino acids. Looked up from germline, CDR1 is PRHDT and CDR2 is FYEKMQ (reference sequence). The CDR3 DNA, read in part, is TGTGCCAGCAGCTTTCGTATGGGACAGGGAACGAAGGCA. It is translated as CASSFRMGQGTKA. The CDR3, in full, reads CASSFRMGQGTKAAFF. Variable domain in full (rest from reference TRBV13 and TRBJ1-1): AAGVIQSPRHLIKEKRETATLKCYPIPRHDTVYWYQQGPGQDPQFLISFYEKMQSDKGSIPDRFSAQQFSDYHSELNMSSLELGDSALYFCASSFRMGQGTKAAFFGQGTRLTVV.

This clone was detected many times. Read sequence stops 3 residues before the CDR3 end, and the germline J gene provides the missing end. This sequence joins TRBV2 and TRBJ2-2; 9 bases align to TRBD1. V gave up 6 bases and J gave up 1 base; unmatched junction bases: 3. Germline V gene sequence: CDR1 SNHLY, CDR2 FYNNEI. The CDR3 has 15 residues. CDR3 bases read: TGTGCCAGCAGGGGGACAGGGAGGAACACCGGGGAG. It encodes CASRGTGRNTGE. The full CDR3 protein reads CASRGTGRNTGELFF.

The table lists this clone with a few counts. The read halts 3 residues ahead of the CDR3 end, with the missing end drawn from the germline J gene. The V call is TRBV25-1, the J call TRBJ1-1, with D maybe TRBD1 (6 bases). V was clipped by 2 bases and J by 1 base, with 11 bases between them. This CDR3 is 15 amino acids long. CDR1 is MGHDK, CDR2 SYGVNS, per germline. The DNA read from the CDR3 is TGTGCCAGCAGTGAACAGGGGACGGGGAACACTGAA. Translating gives CASSEQGTGNTE. The full CDR3 reads CASSEQGTGNTEAFF.

This clone was detected many times. Sequencing ends 3 residues short of the CDR3 end; the germline J gene provides the rest. This chain joins TRBV29-1 and TRBJ2-7; D is possibly TRBD2 (5 bases). The germline V gene has CDR1 SQVTM and CDR2 ANQGSEA. V was pared by 4 bases and J by 3 bases, with 13 bases between. The CDR3 covers 13 residues. CDR3 bases read: TGCAGCGTTGTCTTATCGAGCGGCTACGAG. Amino acid sequence: CSVVLSSGYE. The complete CDR3 protein is CSVVLSSGYEQYF.

This clone was counted at least ten times. The read comes to an end 3 residues before the CDR3 does, leaving the germline J gene to fill in the end. The V gene is TRBV18, the J gene TRBJ2-7; tentative D call: TRBD2 (6 bases). Germline V gene data show CDR1 as KGHSH and CDR2 as LQKENI. This CDR3 is 14 amino acids long. Trimming took 3 bases from V and 4 from J, leaving 13 bases between them. The CDR3 sequence: CASSPAGLLYEQYF. Partial CDR3 DNA: TGTGCCAGCTCACCGGCGGGACTTTTATACGAG.